The 7 T cell receptor beta chains listed next were all sequenced from one sample in a study of cytomegalovirus exposure and HLA in healthy donors (dated by TCRdb to between 2016 and 2019). The library was prepared using the immunoSEQ multiplex PCR assay. For the multiplex PCR, a mixture combining 60 forward primers for TCR Vbeta segments and 13 reverse primers for TCR Jbeta segments was used. This immuneACCESS table, as held by TCRdb, lists in-frame sequences with V and J called but not all clones. Of the missing ones, under half trace to an unresolved V gene in checked studies; the others have no known cause. The sample table shows around 170,000 clones, and 75% to 90% are seen once. Of the sample, about 6% is held by the ten largest clones. The material sequenced was PBMCs. Receptor source: a middle-aged man in good health and CMV-seropositive.

The chain couples TRBV30 to TRBJ2-7; TRBD2 might be the D (5 bases). The germline V gene encodes CDR1 GTSNPN and CDR2 SVGIG (reference sequence). There are 13 residues in the CDR3. The V and J ends lost 5 bases and 0 bases respectively, with 11 bases between them. As DNA, the CDR3 is TGTGCCTGGGGGCCCACTAGCTCCTACGAGCAGTACTTC. Its protein product is CAWGPTSSYEQYF.

This clone was recorded once. The chain has TRBV9 and TRBJ2-7; no reliable D call. Germline lookup yields CDR1 SGDLS and CDR2 YYNGEE. The CDR3 extends over 15 amino acids. Trimming cost V 3 bases and J 4 bases, with 17 bases left between them. Here the CDR3 reads CASSARPEYYYEQYF. CDR3 DNA: TGTGCCAGCAGCGCCCGCCCCGAATACTATTACGAGCAGTACTTC.

This chain links TRBV6-5 with TRBJ1-3; D unresolved. The ends were cut back, 6 bases at V and 1 base at J, with 10 bases in the middle. CDR3 length: 14 residues. Germline V gene lookup returns CDR1 MNHEY and CDR2 SVGAGI. CDR3 region: CASRTGGSGNTIYF. The CDR3 bases are TGTGCCAGCAGAACGGGTGGGTCTGGAAACACCATATATTTT.

This chain links TRBV7-3 with TRBJ2-5, with 10 bases matching TRBD2. The V gene's germline CDR1 is SGHTA and CDR2 FQGTGA. The ends lost 1 base at V and 2 bases at J; junction bases unmatched: 13. The length of the CDR3 is 19 residues. The CDR3 region has the DNA TGTGCCAGCAGCTTAAAAGGGAGTGGGCTAGCGGGGGTTCAAGAGACCCAGTACTTC. Translation: CASSLKGSGLAGVQETQYF.

This chain uses TRBV2 with TRBJ2-4; 8 nucleotides align to TRBD1. The germline CDR1 and CDR2 sequences are SNHLY and FYNNEI. The CDR3 runs to 13 residues. After removal of 10 bases from V and 7 bases from J, the junction contained 9 bases not matched to a gene. The CDR3 is CATKGTGQNIQYF. The CDR3 region has the DNA TGTGCCACTAAAGGGACAGGTCAGAACATTCAGTACTTC.

The V gene is TRBV7-2, the J gene TRBJ1-4, with 9 bases identical to TRBD1. The germline V gene has CDR1 SGHTA and CDR2 FQGNSA. The CDR3 loop spans 14 amino acids. Unmatched junction bases numbered 6, after V lost 5 bases and J lost 8 bases. Written as DNA, the CDR3 is TGTGCCAGCAGCGCCGGACAGGGGTACGAAAAACTGTTTTTT. Amino acids: CASSAGQGYEKLFF.

This chain links TRBV5-1 with TRBJ1-2; the match to TRBD1 covers 9 bases. Germline V lookup: CDR1 SGHRS, CDR2 YFSETQ. V shed 2 bases and J 3 bases; nucleotides not matched to a gene: 5. CDR3 length: 15 residues. The CDR3 DNA is TGCGCCAGCAGCTTAGGACAGGGGCAAGACTATGGCTACACCTTC. It specifies CASSLGQGQDYGYTF.